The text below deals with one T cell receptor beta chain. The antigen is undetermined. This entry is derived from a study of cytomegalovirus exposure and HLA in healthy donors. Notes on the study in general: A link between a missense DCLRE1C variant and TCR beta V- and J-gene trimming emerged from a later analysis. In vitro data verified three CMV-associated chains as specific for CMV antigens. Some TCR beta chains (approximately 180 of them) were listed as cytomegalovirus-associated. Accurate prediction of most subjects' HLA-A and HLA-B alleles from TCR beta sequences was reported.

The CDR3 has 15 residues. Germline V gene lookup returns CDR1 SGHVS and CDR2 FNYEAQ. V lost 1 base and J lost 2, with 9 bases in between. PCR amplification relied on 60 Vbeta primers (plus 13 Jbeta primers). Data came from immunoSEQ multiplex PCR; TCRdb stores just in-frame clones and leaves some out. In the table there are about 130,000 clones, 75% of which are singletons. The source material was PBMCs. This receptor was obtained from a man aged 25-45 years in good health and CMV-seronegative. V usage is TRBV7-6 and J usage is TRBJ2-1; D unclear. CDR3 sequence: CASSLGGLTYNEQFF. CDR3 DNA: TGTGCCAGCAGCTTAGGTGGCCTTACCTACAATGAGCAGTTCTTC.